This T cell receptor (beta chain) derives from a study of radiotherapy plus CTLA-4 blockade in lung cancer. Study findings and constraints: TCR clones from tumors expanded in blood after radiotherapy plus ipilimumab.

This CDR3 has 14 residues. Germline lookup yields CDR1 MNHNS and CDR2 SASEGT. V was clipped by 8 bases and J by 2 bases; unmatched bases: 6. Concerning this clone: Its target is unknown.

Here immunoSEQ multiplex PCR was the method, and the copy in TCRdb shows in-frame clones only, minus some. This sample has about 85,000 clones, with approximately 86% found just once. This TCR was recovered from a human donor with non-small cell lung cancer who had a partial response to radiotherapy plus ipilimumab. The sample here was peripheral blood, taken from a patient treated with radiotherapy plus ipilimumab. The chain employs TRBV6-1 and TRBJ1-1, with 9 bases matching TRBD1. As DNA, the CDR3 is TGTGCCAGCCGGGACAGGGCAACAAACACTGAAGCTTTCTTT. The encoded protein is CASRDRATNTEAFF.